This is a list of T cell receptor beta chains from one sample in a study of blood T cell repertoires in COVID-19. TCRdb's copy holds only in-frame clones and misses some; the assay was immunoSEQ multiplex PCR. The data show 150,000 or so clones, approximately 86% seen once. The sample was peripheral blood. Every receptor here comes from a man in his 60s who had recovered from COVID-19. Both conserved end residues are part of each CDR3. The order of the fields is clone size, J gene, V gene, D gene, CDR3 length, CDR3 DNA, CDR3 protein. A D gene is named only where the DNA matches it firmly. Part of the rows lack a size; the others show once, few, many or a class for expanded clones.

clone_size: -; j_call: TRBJ1-5; v_call: TRBV5-6; d_call: -; cdr3_length: 14; cdr3_nt: TGTGCCAGCAGCTTGGGACAGATCAATCAGCCCCAGCATTTT; cdr3_aa: CASSLGQINQPQHF
clone_size: -; j_call: TRBJ1-4; v_call: TRBV14; d_call: TRBD1; cdr3_length: 14; cdr3_nt: TGTGCCAGCAGCCCCGGGACAGGGGTAGAAAAACTGTTTTTT; cdr3_aa: CASSPGTGVEKLFF
clone_size: -; j_call: TRBJ1-2; v_call: TRBV5-1; d_call: -; cdr3_length: 13; cdr3_nt: TGCGCCAGCAGCGACGACAGTCTCTATGGCTACACCTTC; cdr3_aa: CASSDDSLYGYTF
clone_size: -; j_call: TRBJ1-3; v_call: TRBV5-1; d_call: -; cdr3_length: 15; cdr3_nt: TGCGCCAGCAGCCCACTGGTTAGCTCTGGAAACACCATATATTTT; cdr3_aa: CASSPLVSSGNTIYF
clone_size: once; j_call: TRBJ2-7; v_call: TRBV7-8; d_call: -; cdr3_length: 14; cdr3_nt: TGTGCCAGCAGCTTACCGGGAACCTCCTACGAGCAGTACTTC; cdr3_aa: CASSLPGTSYEQYF
clone_size: -; j_call: TRBJ2-7; v_call: TRBV9; d_call: TRBD2; cdr3_length: 15; cdr3_nt: TGTGCCAGCAGCGTAGGGGGGACTAGTCGAGTTGAGCAGTACTTC; cdr3_aa: CASSVGGTSRVEQYF
clone_size: -; j_call: TRBJ1-5; v_call: TRBV19; d_call: TRBD1; cdr3_length: 16; cdr3_nt: TGTGCCAGTAGTCCGGCAGGGGGCGTACAAAATCAGCCCCAGCATTTT; cdr3_aa: CASSPAGGVQNQPQHF
clone_size: once; j_call: TRBJ1-1; v_call: TRBV6-5; d_call: TRBD1; cdr3_length: 12; cdr3_nt: TGTGCCAGCAGTTCGCGACAGGGGACAGCTTTCTTT; cdr3_aa: CASSSRQGTAFF
clone_size: -; j_call: TRBJ1-2; v_call: TRBV30; d_call: -; cdr3_length: 11; cdr3_nt: TGTGCCTCCCAACGCGGCCTTGGCTACACCTTC; cdr3_aa: CASQRGLGYTF
clone_size: -; j_call: TRBJ1-2; v_call: TRBV5-1; d_call: TRBD1; cdr3_length: 13; cdr3_nt: TGCGCCAGCAGCTTGACAGGGGACTATGGCTACACCTTC; cdr3_aa: CASSLTGDYGYTF
clone_size: -; j_call: TRBJ1-1; v_call: TRBV6-5; d_call: TRBD1; cdr3_length: 13; cdr3_nt: TGTGCCAGCAATATACAGGGGGACACTGAAGCTTTCTTT; cdr3_aa: CASNIQGDTEAFF
clone_size: once; j_call: TRBJ1-2; v_call: TRBV7-2; d_call: -; cdr3_length: 14; cdr3_nt: TGTGCCAGCAGCTTACGGGGGGAAGACTATGGCTACACCTTC; cdr3_aa: CASSLRGEDYGYTF
clone_size: -; j_call: TRBJ1-5; v_call: TRBV2; d_call: -; cdr3_length: 19; cdr3_nt: TGTGCCAGCTCAGGGGAAACTGGTAGGGCCCGATATAGCAATCAGCCCCAGCATTTT; cdr3_aa: CASSGETGRARYSNQPQHF
clone_size: -; j_call: TRBJ1-1; v_call: TRBV2; d_call: -; cdr3_length: 13; cdr3_nt: TGTGCCAGCAGTGAGGGGGCGCGTACTGAAGCTTTCTTT; cdr3_aa: CASSEGARTEAFF
clone_size: -; j_call: TRBJ2-1; v_call: TRBV6-1; d_call: TRBD2; cdr3_length: 18; cdr3_nt: TGTGCCAGCAGTGCCGAACACCTAGCGGCGAGCTCCTACAATGAGCAGTTCTTC; cdr3_aa: CASSAEHLAASSYNEQFF
clone_size: -; j_call: TRBJ2-3; v_call: TRBV7-2; d_call: -; cdr3_length: 14; cdr3_nt: TGTGCCAGCAGCTTAGCTCCCAGTTCGGATACGCAGTATTTT; cdr3_aa: CASSLAPSSDTQYF
clone_size: -; j_call: TRBJ2-5; v_call: TRBV27; d_call: -; cdr3_length: 13; cdr3_nt: TGTGCCAGCAGTGGATGGGCGCAAGAGACCCAGTACTTC; cdr3_aa: CASSGWAQETQYF
clone_size: once; j_call: TRBJ1-2; v_call: TRBV6-5; d_call: TRBD1; cdr3_length: 12; cdr3_nt: TGTGCCAGCAGTTTGAGACAGGGAGGCTACACCTTC; cdr3_aa: CASSLRQGGYTF
clone_size: -; j_call: TRBJ1-1; v_call: TRBV14; d_call: -; cdr3_length: 18; cdr3_nt: TGTGCCAGCAGCCAAGACCGCTCAACAGGGCCAAGGGGAACTGAAGCTTTCTTT; cdr3_aa: CASSQDRSTGPRGTEAFF
clone_size: -; j_call: TRBJ2-1; v_call: TRBV4-1; d_call: TRBD2; cdr3_length: 20; cdr3_nt: TGCGCCAGCAGCCAAGAGCGCCCCAGGCGGGGGGCCCCTCCCTACAATGAGCAGTTCTTC; cdr3_aa: CASSQERPRRGAPPYNEQFF